One T cell receptor (beta chain) is described in this entry. Its specificity is unknown. A J-beta primer mix and a sample-barcoded 5' primer were used in a second PCR of roughly 6 to 11 cycles. A 12-random-nucleotide template-switch adaptor tagged each cDNA molecule. Via MiXCR, TCRdb re-called the 5' RACE reads, giving one row per CDR3 protein. The table shows about a million distinct CDR3 sequences, with roughly 51% occurring only once. V gave up 1 base and J gave up 2 bases, with 11 bases separating them. There are 15 residues in the CDR3. The germline V gene has CDR1 LGHNA and CDR2 YSLEER. The record originates from a study of blood T cells in healthy people across ages. The study, taken as a whole, reports: Shifts in expanded clonotypes may have been confounded by donor CMV status, which was unknown. Relative to aged donors, long-lived donors carried more naive CD4+ cells and displayed higher diversity.

Every sample had a minimum of 6 million PBMCs isolated. This receptor was identified in a woman aged 55 to 70 in good health. Sequenced material: blood. V gene TRBV4-3 combines with J gene TRBJ2-5; TRBD1 might be the D (6 bases). CDR3 DNA sequence: TGCGCCAGCAGCCAAGGGGGGACAAAGCAAGAGACCCAGTACTTC. It yields the protein CASSQGGTKQETQYF.